This T cell receptor (beta chain) was captured by sequencing in a study of blood T cell repertoires in COVID-19. Study information: Sites across the United States, Italy and Spain contributed samples from acute and convalescent COVID-19. In each case, the material was cDNA or gDNA derived from T cells, B-cell-depleted T cells, or PBMCs.

In the source study's methods: How many nucleated cells were present was estimated from reference gene primer amplification. Clones were read by immunoSEQ multiplex PCR, and TCRdb kept only the in-frame ones, dropping some. V, J and clone size derive from that table, while D and trimming were established from the DNA sequence. The table shows about 140,000 clones, with about 76% occurring only once. CDR1 LNHDA and CDR2 SQIVND come from the germline V gene (reference sequence). The CDR3 contains 14 residues. V was trimmed by 1 base and J by 7 bases, leaving 14 bases between them. The source material was peripheral blood. V and J are TRBV19 and TRBJ2-7, with D perhaps matching TRBD1 (7 bases). The TCR was taken from a human donor in a cohort sampled during active COVID-19. In nucleotides, the CDR3 is TGTGCCAGTAGTATAGGCCCGGAGGGGGCAGAGCAGTACTTC. It is translated as CASSIGPEGAEQYF.